This T cell receptor beta chain was recorded in a study of spatial heterogeneity in lung cancer. Time point indicated: sample taken at primary tumor resection. In each case, whole RNA from tumor, nontumor lung or frozen PBMC was sequenced unsorted. This clonotype was counted a few times. As an off-target read in a library built for alpha chains, this beta chain has a frequency of little significance. Deletions cut 0 bases from V and 3 bases from J, with 6 bases between. CDR3 length: 14 amino acids. Germline-derived CDR1 and CDR2 are SGDLS and YYNGEE. One entry per CDR3 protein results from TCRdb running MiXCR on the 5' RACE reads. The sample consists of 12,000 or so distinct CDR3 sequences, approximately 6.2% of them appearing once.

This receptor was obtained from a male donor with early-stage non-small cell lung cancer. J is TRBJ2-2 and V is TRBV9; D is unclear. The sequences come from normal lung tissue next to the tumor, collected at surgery. Here the CDR3 reads CASSVVPDTGELFF. The CDR3 DNA reads as TGTGCCAGCAGCGTAGTTCCGGACACCGGGGAGCTGTTTTTT.